A few counts support the clone carrying this T cell receptor (beta chain). Its antigen remains unidentified. These data belong to a study of blood T cells in healthy people across ages. Study context: Capture by template switching was about one barcoded beta molecule per two T cells.

This CDR3 is 11 amino acids long. V lost 6 bases and J lost 4, with 5 bases in between. Germline V gene lookup returns CDR1 MNHEY and CDR2 SVGAGI. The use of a sample-barcoded 5' primer and a J-beta primer mix characterized a second PCR of about 7 to 12 cycles. From the 5' RACE reads, TCRdb called clonotypes with MiXCR, one entry per CDR3 protein. The data hold approximately 800,000 distinct CDR3 sequences, with roughly 26% observed a single time. Each sample gave at least 7 million isolated PBMCs. Study findings and constraints: Naive CD4+ cells and diversity were both higher in long-lived donors than in aged donors.

These data also featured in a second study, about T cells of mothers and their children.

The specimen sequenced was blood. This receptor was taken from a boy between 10 and 17 years old in good health. V gene TRBV6-5 combines with J gene TRBJ2-3; no clear D. The CDR3 DNA sequence: TGTGCCAGCAGACGGTCAGATACGCAGTATTTT. Protein: CASRRSDTQYF.